The T cell receptor (beta chain) described here comes from a study of OX40 agonist ivuxolimab in advanced cancers. Notes on the research overall: Ivuxolimab was an agonistic, fully human IgG2 monoclonal antibody directed against OX40 (CD134), a costimulatory receptor. Intravenous ivuxolimab was administered to patients every 2 weeks at six dose levels: 0.01, 0.1, 0.3, 1.5, 3 and 10 mg/kg. A male proportion of under 85% and a mean age of approximately 58 years, ranging from 23 to 79, were recorded for the dose-escalation cohort. Prior anti-PD-1, anti-PD-L1 or anti-CTLA-4 therapy was permitted, and checkpoint inhibitors had been received by roughly two fifths of dose-escalation patients. Three dose-escalation patients achieved partial responses, one with hepatocellular carcinoma and two with cutaneous melanoma. The purpose of peripheral TCRbeta sequencing was to test whether ivuxolimab changed TCR sequence diversity and led to clonal T-cell expansion. The monotherapy dose-escalation portion (N of about 50 patients) of the phase I ivuxolimab trial is reported in the paper. Of the approximately 50 dose-escalation patients, hepatocellular carcinoma was present in about 20, melanoma in around 15, renal cell carcinoma in 9 and head and neck cancer in 9.

To sequence the TCRbeta CDR3 region, genomic DNA was isolated from the sorted cells. The immunoSEQ Assay was used for sequencing of TCRbeta CDR3 regions. The table was pulled from immuneACCESS by TCRdb, which kept in-frame rearrangements only. Such tables lose some clones; where checked, under half of the loss comes from unresolved V genes, and the rest has no known cause. The sample table holds 50,000 to 65,000 clones, of which roughly 89% were seen once. The leading ten clones occupy around 0.56% of the sample. The trial excluded patients who had a history of autoimmune disease or were on systemic immunosuppression. Peripheral blood for TCR sequencing was collected from all dose cohorts at baseline, on cycle 4 day 1, and on cycle 7 day 1. Samples were obtained from an open-label, multicenter, first-in-human phase I dose-escalation trial of ivuxolimab. Adults with locally advanced or metastatic melanoma, renal cell, hepatocellular, or head and neck squamous cell carcinoma were enrolled in the trial. CD4+ and CD8+ T cells were sorted separately from peripheral blood before TCR sequencing.

On this clone itself: Its antigen is still unknown. Per-base quality was not reported, and no clone a single base away is much larger than it.

Overall study results and their limits: The antigen specificity of the peripheral T cells that underwent clonal expansion was not determined. Low levels of normalized T-cell clonal expansion were also seen in some nonresponding patients. At doses of 0.1 to 3.0 mg/kg, clonal expansion of both CD4+ and CD8+ blood T cells was observed from baseline to week 6. Partial responders in the 0.1-3.0 mg/kg groups had among the lowest normalized peripheral clonal expansion, especially among CD8+ T cells. After ivuxolimab, expanded clones were on average more numerous among CD8+ T cells than among CD4+ T cells.

Here V drops 5 bases and J drops 1 base, and the junction holds 7 bases not matched to any gene. The germline V gene (reference sequence) gives CDR1 as SEHNR and CDR2 as FQNEAQ. The CDR3 numbers 15 residues from cysteine through phenylalanine. Just CDR3 DNA is preserved here, 45 bases in frame from base 1. This TCR was sampled from an adult with an advanced solid tumor such as melanoma, head and neck, liver or kidney cancer. This specimen was CD4+ or CD8+ T cells sorted from blood, taken in a trial of the OX40 agonist ivuxolimab. The rearrangement combines TRBV7-9 with TRBJ2-5; 7 of the junction bases match TRBD1. The DNA is TGTGCCAGCAGCCGCACGACAGGGTTCCAAGAGACCCAGTACTTC. Its protein reads: CASSRTTGFQETQYF.